The 27 T cell receptor beta chains below all came from one sample that was sequenced in a study of blood T cell repertoires in COVID-19. The method was immunoSEQ multiplex PCR; TCRdb's version includes in-frame clones alone and lacks a portion of them. The table has hundreds of thousands of clones, about 84% seen once. Sequenced: PBMCs or T cells enriched from blood (not recorded which). The receptors come from a woman in her forties or fifties who had recovered from COVID-19.

The genes are TRBV18 and TRBJ1-3, with D hard to call. The V gene's germline CDR1 is KGHSH and CDR2 LQKENI. There are 16 residues in the CDR3. V lost 2 bases, J lost 0 bases, and 11 bases lay in between. The CDR3 bases are TGTGCCAGCTCACCATACAACCGGGACTCTGGAAACACCATATATTTT. Its protein is CASSPYNRDSGNTIYF.

The chain joins TRBV5-4 to TRBJ2-3, with a weak D call TRBD2 (5 bases). CDR1 is SGHNT, CDR2 YYREEE, per germline (reference sequence). This CDR3 is 14 amino acids long. The V gene lost 4 bases and the J gene lost 1 base, with 10 bases spanning the gap. The CDR3 protein is CASSLDYRTDTQYF. Written as DNA, the CDR3 is TGTGCCAGCAGCCTAGACTACCGCACAGATACGCAGTATTTT.

CDR3 nucleotide sequence: TGCAGCGTTGGGGTAGCGGGGCCGGGTGAGCAGTACTTC. It is translated as CSVGVAGPGEQYF. This rearrangement joins TRBV29-1 to TRBJ2-7; 8 bases align to TRBD2. Per germline, CDR1 SQVTM and CDR2 ANQGSEA. V was pared by 4 bases and J by 7 bases, with 9 bases of the junction left unmatched. CDR3 size: 13 residues.

CDR3 DNA: TGTGCCCATAGGGGGCTAACTGGAAACACCATATATTTT. It translates to CAHRGLTGNTIYF. The genes are TRBV7-9 and TRBJ1-3; 7 nucleotides match TRBD1. After removal of 11 bases from V and 2 bases from J, the junction contained 6 bases not matched to a gene. CDR3 length equals 13 residues. Looked up from germline, CDR1 is SEHNR and CDR2 is FQNEAQ (reference sequence).

The chain carries TRBV6-6 and TRBJ1-2; TRBD1 agrees at 7 bases. This CDR3 is 15 amino acids long. Trimming removed 5 bases from V and 3 bases from J; junction bases left unmatched: 9. The germline CDR1 and CDR2 sequences are MNHNY and SVGAGI (reference sequence). CDR3 sequence (DNA): TGTGCCAGCAGTCGACGGGGGACAGCCGACTATGGCTACACCTTC. Amino acids: CASSRRGTADYGYTF.

This clone was picked up many times. The chain has TRBV29-1 and TRBJ2-3, with a tentative D call TRBD2 (7 bases). This CDR3 contains 14 residues. The V gene's germline CDR1 is SQVTM and CDR2 ANQGSEA. The germline V and J ends were trimmed by 6 bases and 2 bases, with 15 bases remaining between them. CDR3 sequence reads: CSVWGAGVTDTQYF. Here the CDR3 DNA reads TGCAGCGTCTGGGGGGCGGGGGTCACAGATACGCAGTATTTT.

The chain combines TRBV11-2 with TRBJ2-6; a weak D match, TRBD1 (6 bases). The CDR3 consists of 18 residues. Trimming removed 5 bases at V and 0 bases at J, with 17 bases between. Germline-derived CDR1 and CDR2 are SGHAT and FQNNGV. CDR3 residues: CASSVHYTGSSGANVLTF. DNA for the CDR3: TGTGCCAGCAGCGTTCATTATACAGGGTCCTCTGGGGCCAACGTCCTGACTTTC.

With respect to this clone: This CDR3 is also generated by other DNA sequences in the sample. The chain uses TRBV12-3 or TRBV12-4 and TRBJ1-3; D gene ambiguous. The CDR3 spans 10 residues. The V and J ends lost 6 bases and 6 bases respectively, with 3 bases between them. DNA of the CDR3: TGTGCCAGCAGCTTAAACACCATATATTTT. The encoded protein is CASSLNTIYF.

The chain is built from TRBV7-9 and TRBJ1-1, with D possibly matching TRBD1 (6 bases). The V gene's germline CDR1 is SEHNR and CDR2 FQNEAQ (reference sequence). Between the trimmed V and J ends, which lost 6 bases and 4 bases, there was a span of 15 bases. The CDR3 runs to 14 residues. The CDR3 is CASRGDRWGTEAFF. The CDR3 bases are TGTGCCAGCAGAGGCGACAGGTGGGGCACTGAAGCTTTCTTT.

This chain joins TRBV7-2 and TRBJ1-1; perhaps TRBD1 as D (5 bases). CDR3 length equals 14 residues. Trimming left V 5 bases short and J 6 bases short, with 16 bases between. CDR1 is SGHTA, CDR2 FQGNSA, per germline. For the CDR3, the DNA is TGTGCCAGCAGCCCAGGGCGGCTCAGGGCTGAAGCTTTCTTT. Translated, it gives CASSPGRLRAEAFF.

This clone was detected once. The chain couples TRBV5-1 to TRBJ1-5, with TRBD1 matching 8 bases. J lost 2 bases, V lost 4 bases, and 5 bases had no gene match. The CDR3 runs 15 residues. Germline V gene sequence: CDR1 SGHRS, CDR2 YFSETQ. CDR3 DNA sequence: TGCGCCAGCAGCGACGGGACAGGAGGCAATCAGCCCCAGCATTTT. Its protein product is CASSDGTGGNQPQHF.

The rearrangement uses TRBV6-5 and TRBJ1-4; D is uncertain. Per the germline V gene, CDR1 is MNHEY and CDR2 is SVGAGI. The CDR3 contains 12 residues. Trimming removed 6 bases at V and 0 bases at J, with 2 bases between. The CDR3 spells CASSTTNEKLFF. CDR3 bases: TGTGCCAGCAGCACAACTAATGAAAAACTGTTTTTT.

This clone was detected once. The J gene is TRBJ2-1, the V gene TRBV11-2; 11 bases align to TRBD2. The germline gives CDR1 SGHAT, CDR2 FQNNGV. V was clipped by 5 bases and J by 8 bases; unmatched bases: 8. The CDR3 is 15 amino acids. CDR3 region: CASSVTSGSRDEQFF. The CDR3 nucleotides are TGTGCCAGCAGCGTTACTAGCGGGAGTCGGGATGAGCAGTTCTTC.

The sample holds one count of this clone. This chain's CDR3 is CASSPPEGARGYTF. The CDR3 DNA follows: TGTGCCAGCTCACCACCGGAGGGGGCGCGAGGCTACACCTTC. The chain has TRBV18 and TRBJ1-2; TRBD1 aligns across 7 bases. The CDR3 sequence is 14 residues long. Germline V gene data show CDR1 as KGHSH and CDR2 as LQKENI. The V and J ends lost 0 bases and 8 bases, in that order; junction bases with no gene match: 6.

A note on this clone: The same CDR3 also results from other DNA sequences found in this sample. This rearrangement joins TRBV5-1 to TRBJ2-1; TRBD2 is a possible D gene (5 bases). Germline V gene sequence: CDR1 SGHRS, CDR2 YFSETQ. Trimming pared 0 bases from V and 0 bases from J, leaving 10 bases between. The CDR3 is 16 residues long. DNA of the CDR3: TGCGCCAGCAGCTTGGCAAGCGGAAGCTCCTACAATGAGCAGTTCTTC. It specifies CASSLASGSSYNEQFF.

The chain uses TRBV7-2 and TRBJ1-5, with D possibly TRBD1 on 6 matching bases. Germline V gene lookup returns CDR1 SGHTA and CDR2 FQGNSA. This CDR3 is built from 15 residues. With 6 bases removed from V and 0 bases from J, the gap between germline ends came to 12 bases. CDR3 region: CASRRTGLSNQPQHF. The CDR3 coding sequence is TGTGCCAGCAGACGCACAGGGCTTAGCAATCAGCCCCAGCATTTT.

This chain connects TRBV4-1 to TRBJ1-1, with a weak D call TRBD1 (5 bases). Germline CDR1 and CDR2: MGHRA and YSYEKL. Deletions cut 1 base from V and 0 bases from J, with 24 bases between. This CDR3 has 20 residues. CDR3 DNA: TGCGCCAGCAGCCAAGCATTTATCGTATCAGGGCCGGGCATGAACACTGAAGCTTTCTTT. Translating it yields CASSQAFIVSGPGMNTEAFF.

The chain carries TRBV9 and TRBJ2-5, with 11 bases identical to TRBD2. Germline CDR1 is SGDLS and CDR2 is YYNGEE. The CDR3 spans 17 residues. Trimming at V came to 1 base and at J to 5 bases, leaving 10 bases not matched to a gene. CDR3: CASSVYSGRAGDETQYF. The CDR3 DNA follows: TGTGCCAGCAGCGTATATAGCGGGAGGGCCGGGGATGAGACCCAGTACTTC. Drawing the rest from reference TRBV9 and TRBJ2-5, the complete variable domain is DSGVTQTPKHLITATGQRVTLRCSPRSGDLSVYWYQQSLDQGLQFLIQYYNGEERAKGNILERFSAQQFPDLHSELNLSSLELGDSALYFCASSVYSGRAGDETQYFGPGTRLLVL.

This clone was observed a single time. The J gene is TRBJ2-3, the V gene TRBV9; 9 nucleotides line up with TRBD2. V dropped 0 bases and J dropped 0; count of bases not matched to a gene: 14. The length of the CDR3 is 20 residues. CDR1 is SGDLS, CDR2 YYNGEE, per germline. CDR3 bases: TGTGCCAGCAGCGTAGAGCTAGCGGGGTCCTTTCCCTCTAGCACAGATACGCAGTATTTT. Its protein is CASSVELAGSFPSSTDTQYF.

The V and J genes are TRBV30 and TRBJ1-6, with D maybe TRBD1 (5 bases). V lost 0 bases and J 5 bases, leaving 14 bases between the germline ends. This CDR3 contains 16 residues. Germline V lookup: CDR1 GTSNPN, CDR2 SVGIG (reference sequence). CDR3 sequence reads: CAWSVLGPGDNSPLHF. The CDR3 nucleotides are TGTGCCTGGAGTGTACTGGGGCCGGGAGATAATTCACCCCTCCACTTT.

Concerning this clone: A read error may produce the germline difference seen at one junction end. The chain uses TRBV7-7 and TRBJ2-5; 10 positions match TRBD2. CDR3 length: 13 amino acids. The germline V gene encodes CDR1 SSHAT and CDR2 FNYEAQ (reference sequence). CDR3 amino acids: CASSPGLAETQYF. The CDR3 DNA is TGTGCTAGCAGCCCGGGACTAGCGGAGACCCAGTACTTC.

The chain couples TRBV7-2 to TRBJ2-1, with a weak D call TRBD2 (6 bases). Germline V lookup: CDR1 SGHTA, CDR2 FQGNSA. The CDR3 has 14 residues. Trimming took 6 bases from V and 4 from J, leaving 13 bases between them. CDR3 in amino acids: CASRGGRSYNEQFF. In nucleotides, the CDR3 is TGTGCCAGCAGGGGGGGACGGTCATACAATGAGCAGTTCTTC. Drawing the rest from reference TRBV7-2 and TRBJ2-1, the complete variable domain is GAGVSQSPSNKVTEKGKDVELRCDPISGHTALYWYRQSLGQGLEFLIYFQGNSAPDKSGLPSDRFSAERTGGSVSTLTIQRTQQEDSAVYLCASRGGRSYNEQFFGPGTRLTVL.

The CDR3 reads CASSQELRRTTKLDLWANVLTF. CDR3 coding DNA: TGCGCCAGCAGCCAAGAATTGCGACGTACGACAAAATTGGATCTTTGGGCCAACGTCCTGACTTTC. The chain employs TRBV4-1 and TRBJ2-6; no clear D. The CDR3 is made up of 22 amino acids. The germline V gene encodes CDR1 MGHRA and CDR2 YSYEKL. Trimming cost V 0 bases and J 5 bases, with 29 bases left between them.

The rearrangement links TRBV20-1 to TRBJ2-5; maybe TRBD2 (5 bases). Germline V gene lookup returns CDR1 DFQATT and CDR2 SNEGSKA (reference sequence). The CDR3 covers 14 residues. The V end lost 3 bases, the J end lost 2 bases, and 13 bases lay between the germline ends. The CDR3, as DNA: TGCAGTGCTAGTAGGGATACTAGTCAAGAGACCCAGTACTTC. Translated: CSASRDTSQETQYF.

V and J are TRBV7-6 and TRBJ2-5; D call uncertain. There are 13 residues in the CDR3. Per the germline V gene, CDR1 is SGHVS and CDR2 is FNYEAQ. The V end was cut by 3 bases, the J end by 2 bases, with 7 bases between. CDR3 nucleotide sequence: TGTGCCAGCAGCTTGAGCAGGCAAGAGACCCAGTACTTC. Translation: CASSLSRQETQYF.

The CDR3 reads CASSQVQGVGEQYF. The CDR3 coding sequence is TGCGCCAGCAGCCAAGTTCAGGGGGTCGGCGAGCAGTACTTC. This sequence joins TRBV4-3 and TRBJ2-7; 7 bases align to TRBD1. With V trimmed by 1 base and J by 6 bases, 6 bases remained unmatched. CDR3 length: 14 residues. CDR1 and CDR2 (germline): LGHNA, YSLEER.

This sequence joins TRBV2 and TRBJ2-3; D possibly corresponds to TRBD1 (7 bases). Trimming cost V 6 bases and J 3 bases, with 16 bases left between them. The germline V gene encodes CDR1 SNHLY and CDR2 FYNNEI. CDR3 length: 15 amino acids. CDR3 loop: CASRGGTVGTDTQYF. The CDR3 DNA follows: TGTGCCAGCAGAGGGGGGACAGTGGGGACAGATACGCAGTATTTT.